Listed here are 9 T cell receptor beta chains from one sample, sequenced in a study of cytomegalovirus exposure and HLA in healthy donors. Amplification used 60 Vbeta primers and 13 Jbeta primers. Clones were read by immunoSEQ multiplex PCR, and TCRdb kept only the in-frame ones, dropping some. This repertoire shows 140,000 to 150,000 clones, about two thirds found once; its top ten account for 4% to 5.5%. The material sequenced was PBMCs. The source of these receptors is a man aged 55 to 70 in good health and CMV-seronegative.

The rearrangement links TRBV30 to TRBJ2-6, with D maybe TRBD2 (6 bases). V was clipped by 4 bases and J by 0 bases, with 16 bases between them. Germline CDR1 reads GTSNPN; CDR2 reads SVGIG (reference sequence). This CDR3 is 17 amino acids long. In DNA form, the CDR3 reads TGTGCCTGGAATAACGGCGGGAAGGGCTCTGGGGCCAACGTCCTGACTTTC. The encoded protein is CAWNNGGKGSGANVLTF.

The chain combines TRBV27 with TRBJ2-1; D remains ambiguous. This CDR3 region has 12 residues. Trimming stripped 4 bases from V and 3 bases from J, with 4 bases between. Germline V gene lookup returns CDR1 MNHEY and CDR2 SMNVEV (reference sequence). The CDR3 reads CASSSFYNEQFF. DNA of the CDR3: TGTGCCAGCAGTTCCTTCTACAATGAGCAGTTCTTC.

This clone came up a few times. J is TRBJ1-3 and V is TRBV10-1, with 8 bases identical to TRBD1. Per the germline V gene, CDR1 is WNHNN and CDR2 is SYGVQD (reference sequence). J was trimmed by 1 base and V by 6 bases; bases with no gene match: 5. The CDR3 contains 15 residues. The CDR3 DNA reads TGCGCCAGCAGCCGGGACAGGACTTCTGGAAACACCATATATTTT. As protein: CASSRDRTSGNTIYF.

The chain couples TRBV28 to TRBJ1-5; TRBD1 might be the D (6 bases). This CDR3 comprises 15 residues. CDR1 and CDR2 (germline): MDHEN, SYDVKM. The V gene lost 6 bases and the J gene lost 4 bases, with 16 bases spanning the gap. In DNA form, the CDR3 reads TGTGCCAGCAGGGTCCCACAGGGCTTGAATCAGCCCCAGCATTTT. Its protein is CASRVPQGLNQPQHF.

The rearrangement uses TRBV4-3 and TRBJ2-1, with 14 bases aligning to TRBD2. CDR3 length: 16 amino acids. V lost 3 bases and J lost 8; bases outside the gene matches: 6. CDR1 LGHNA and CDR2 YSLEER come from the germline V gene. The CDR3 DNA follows: TGCGCCAGCAGCCAGATGGGACTAGCGGGAGTCGATGAGCAGTTCTTC. It specifies CASSQMGLAGVDEQFF.

This chain connects TRBV6-1 to TRBJ2-7; tentatively, D is TRBD1 (5 bases). V gave up 5 bases and J gave up 4 bases, with 15 bases separating them. Looked up from germline, CDR1 is MNHNS and CDR2 is SASEGT. This CDR3 spans 14 amino acids. The CDR3 reads CASSLSRGSYEQYF. CDR3 bases: TGTGCCAGCAGTTTATCTAGGGGTTCGTACGAGCAGTACTTC.

The J gene is TRBJ2-2, the V gene TRBV5-6; D gene unclear. The CDR3 extends over 13 amino acids. Germline CDR1 is SGHDT and CDR2 is YYEEEE. The V and J ends lost 3 bases and 3 bases respectively, with 6 bases between them. CDR3 amino acids: CASSSPDTGELFF. The CDR3 region has the DNA TGTGCCAGCAGCTCGCCGGACACCGGGGAGCTGTTTTTT.

The rearrangement joins TRBV25-1 to TRBJ2-5; 9 bases align to TRBD1. The CDR3 has 18 residues. V was pared by 6 bases and J by 2 bases, with 16 bases of the junction left unmatched. CDR1 MGHDK and CDR2 SYGVNS come from the germline V gene. The CDR3 DNA is TGTGCCAGCAGGGAGAACTCGGGACAGGGAAAATTTCAAGAGACCCAGTACTTC. Its translation: CASRENSGQGKFQETQYF. Filled out from reference TRBV25-1 and TRBJ2-5, the complete variable domain reads EADIYQTPRYLVIGTGKKITLECSQTMGHDKMYWYQQDPGMELHLIHYSYGVNSTEKGDLSSESTVSRIRTEHFPLTLESARPSHTSQYLCASRENSGQGKFQETQYFGPGTRLLVL.

V is TRBV2 and J is TRBJ1-2; D is ambiguous. The CDR3 runs 10 residues. Trimming took off 8 bases at V and 3 bases at J, with 4 bases between the two ends. Looked up from germline, CDR1 is SNHLY and CDR2 is FYNNEI. This CDR3 reads CASADYGYTF. As DNA, the CDR3 is TGTGCCAGCGCAGACTATGGCTACACCTTC.